This T cell receptor (beta chain) was obtained from a study of cytomegalovirus exposure and HLA in healthy donors. Trimming took off 5 bases at V and 8 bases at J, with 15 bases between the two ends. Germline lookup yields CDR1 SGHTA and CDR2 FQGTGA. The CDR3 extends over 13 amino acids. The primer mix had 60 Vbeta and 13 Jbeta primers. Original analysis: In a later analysis, of tens of millions of unique beta chains, about 10 million appeared in at least two donors. This table comes from immunoSEQ multiplex PCR, and its TCRdb copy is limited to in-frame clones, with some not included. D and trimming were read from the DNA, whereas the V and J calls and clone size are those reported in that table. This table has some 110,000 clones, 74% appearing once.

This clonotype was obtained from a woman aged 45-59 years in good health and CMV-seropositive. Sample: PBMCs. The V and J genes are TRBV7-3 and TRBJ1-2; D is perhaps TRBD1 (5 bases). The CDR3 reads CASSPGGIVGYTF. CDR3 coding DNA: TGTGCCAGCAGCCCGGGGGGAATTGTCGGCTACACCTTC.